A selection of T cell receptor beta chains follows, all from one sample in a study of cytomegalovirus exposure and HLA in healthy donors. The table came from immunoSEQ multiplex PCR; TCRdb's copy has only in-frame clones and leaves some out. The data show about 80,000 clones, nearly 80% seen once. The sample taken for sequencing was PBMCs. The source is a woman aged 45-59 years in good health and CMV-seropositive. Both conserved end residues are part of each CDR3. The D gene is left open where the match is weak. The size field is filled for only some rows; it gives once, few, many or a size class.

>TRBJ1-2|TRBV14|13|NA|NA
CASSQGLFGSYTF
TGTGCCAGCAGCCAAGGACTCTTCGGGAGCTACACCTTC
>TRBJ2-3|TRBV7-7|14|TRBD2|NA
CASTIDGRTDTQYF
TGTGCTAGCACCATTGACGGGAGGACAGATACGCAGTATTTT
>TRBJ2-5|TRBV18|15|NA|NA
CASSPKPGSVETQYF
TGTGCCAGCTCACCAAAACCGGGGTCGGTGGAGACCCAGTACTTC
>TRBJ1-2|TRBV19|14|NA|NA
CATSMTTGHYGYTF
TGTGCCACTTCCATGACGACAGGACACTATGGCTACACCTTC
>TRBJ1-4|TRBV7-9|13|NA|NA
CASCNGAEEKLFF
TGTGCCAGCTGTAACGGAGCCGAGGAAAAACTGTTTTTT
>TRBJ2-1|TRBV25-1|16|NA|NA
CASSSPGTVSYNEQFF
TGTGCCAGCAGTTCACCCGGGACTGTGTCCTACAATGAGCAGTTCTTC
>TRBJ1-5|TRBV15|14|TRBD1|NA
CATSRWTGNQPQHF
TGTGCCACCAGCAGGTGGACAGGAAATCAGCCCCAGCATTTT
>TRBJ2-7|TRBV2|18|NA|NA
CASSEALQTGPLLYEQYF
TGTGCCAGCAGTGAAGCGCTTCAAACAGGACCTCTTTTATACGAGCAGTACTTC
>TRBJ2-1|TRBV9|14|TRBD2|NA
CASSVLAGNNEQFF
TGTGCCAGCAGCGTACTAGCGGGAAACAATGAGCAGTTCTTC
>TRBJ2-5|TRBV7-9|14|NA|NA
CASSLNGARETQYF
TGTGCCAGCAGCTTGAACGGAGCCCGCGAGACCCAGTACTTC
>TRBJ2-2|TRBV6-5|16|TRBD1|few
CASSFRRQGGTGELFF
TGTGCCAGCAGTTTCCGACGACAGGGCGGCACCGGGGAGCTGTTTTTT
>TRBJ1-5|TRBV6-4|14|NA|NA
CASSPRGGNQPQHF
TGTGCCAGCAGCCCCAGGGGTGGCAATCAGCCCCAGCATTTT
>TRBJ2-1|TRBV4-1|15|TRBD2|NA
CASRSSSGGATEQFF
TGCGCCAGCCGATCCTCTAGCGGGGGGGCCACTGAGCAGTTCTTC
>TRBJ1-3|TRBV29-1|12|NA|NA
CSAGTSGNTIYF
TGCAGCGCGGGGACATCTGGAAACACCATATATTTT
>TRBJ2-3|TRBV5-1|16|TRBD2|NA
CASTEGTSGATDTQYF
TGCGCCAGCACGGAGGGGACTAGCGGGGCCACAGATACGCAGTATTTT
>TRBJ2-1|TRBV11-2|16|NA|NA
CASSLVWSSSYNEQFF
TGTGCCAGCAGCTTAGTTTGGTCTAGCTCCTACAATGAGCAGTTCTTC
>TRBJ1-1|TRBV2|16|TRBD1|NA
CASSETRTGENTEAFF
TGTGCCAGCAGTGAAACTCGGACAGGGGAGAACACTGAAGCTTTCTTT
>TRBJ1-1|TRBV5-1|14|NA|NA
CASSLGLRNTEAFF
TGCGCCAGCAGCTTGGGACTAAGGAACACTGAAGCTTTCTTT
>TRBJ2-1|TRBV9|16|NA|NA
CASSVFGGPGYNEQFF
TGTGCCAGCAGCGTATTCGGGGGGCCGGGCTACAATGAGCAGTTCTTC
>TRBJ2-5|TRBV7-2|14|NA|NA
CASTMGGTQETQYF
TGTGCCAGCACCATGGGGGGAACCCAAGAGACCCAGTACTTC
>TRBJ2-3|TRBV2|14|TRBD2|NA
CASSAGGGTDTQYF
TGTGCCAGCAGTGCGGGGGGGGGTACAGATACGCAGTATTTT
>TRBJ2-3|TRBV18|16|TRBD1|NA
CASSPLQGFRTDTQYF
TGTGCCAGCTCACCACTACAGGGGTTTAGGACAGATACGCAGTATTTT
>TRBJ1-1|TRBV7-9|15|TRBD1|NA
CASSSDRDVNTEAFF
TGTGCCAGCAGCTCCGACAGGGACGTGAACACTGAAGCTTTCTTT
>TRBJ2-6|TRBV6-1|14|NA|few
CASSPNSGANVLTF
TGTGCCAGCAGCCCCAACTCTGGGGCCAACGTCCTGACTTTC
>TRBJ1-4|TRBV18|15|TRBD1|NA
CASSPKGQTNEKLFF
TGTGCCAGCTCACCTAAGGGACAGACTAATGAAAAACTGTTTTTT
>TRBJ2-3|TRBV2|15|TRBD2|NA
CASSRLAGSTDTQYF
TGTGCCAGCAGTCGACTAGCGGGAAGCACAGATACGCAGTATTTT
>TRBJ2-5|TRBV19|16|TRBD2|NA
CASSASGGAIYETQYF
TGTGCCAGTAGTGCGAGCGGGGGGGCCATTTATGAGACCCAGTACTTC
>TRBJ2-5|TRBV10-1|15|TRBD1|few
CASSGGTGWEETQYF
TGCGCCAGCAGTGGCGGGACAGGGTGGGAAGAGACCCAGTACTTC
>TRBJ1-3|TRBV29-1|14|NA|NA
CSAARGSGGNTIYF
TGCAGCGCAGCGAGAGGGTCAGGTGGAAACACCATATATTTT
>TRBJ2-3|TRBV15|15|NA|NA
CATSRGRQGKNTQYF
TGTGCCACCAGCAGAGGAAGACAAGGCAAAAATACGCAGTATTTT
>TRBJ2-3|TRBV10-2|16|NA|NA
CASSGGRGLSTDTQYF
TGCGCCAGCAGTGGAGGGCGGGGGCTATCTACAGATACGCAGTATTTT
>TRBJ1-2|TRBV7-9|16|TRBD1|NA
CASSLGDRARSIGYTF
TGTGCCAGCAGCTTAGGGGACAGGGCTCGTTCGATCGGCTACACCTTC